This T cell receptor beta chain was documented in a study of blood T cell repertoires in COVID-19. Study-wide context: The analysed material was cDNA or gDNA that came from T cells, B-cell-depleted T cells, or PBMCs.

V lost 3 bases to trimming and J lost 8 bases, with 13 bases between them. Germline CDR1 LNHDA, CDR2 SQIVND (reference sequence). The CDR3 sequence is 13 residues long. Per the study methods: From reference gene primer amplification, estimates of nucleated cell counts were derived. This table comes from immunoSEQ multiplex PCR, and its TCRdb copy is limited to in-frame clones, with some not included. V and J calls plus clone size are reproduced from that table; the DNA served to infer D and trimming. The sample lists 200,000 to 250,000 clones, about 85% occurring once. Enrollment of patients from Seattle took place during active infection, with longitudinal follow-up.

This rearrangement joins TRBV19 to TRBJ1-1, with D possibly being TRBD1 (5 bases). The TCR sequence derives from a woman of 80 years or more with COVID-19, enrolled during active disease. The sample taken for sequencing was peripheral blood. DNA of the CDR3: TGTGCCAGTAGTATCAGGGTTCTCCGGGAAGCTTTCTTT. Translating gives CASSIRVLREAFF.